This T cell receptor beta chain came from a study of blood T cell repertoires in COVID-19. Whole-study context: Italy, Spain and the United States were the sources of the convalescent and acute COVID-19 samples.

In the study's own analysis: Estimation of nucleated cell counts relied on the amplification of reference gene primers. Assay: immunoSEQ multiplex PCR; the TCRdb copy retains only in-frame clones and omits some. The D gene and trimming were derived from the DNA, and the V and J assignments and clone size from that table. The data contain over 300,000 clones, roughly 90% of them singletons. Germline assignment: CDR1 KGHSH and CDR2 LQKENI. Trimming removed 4 bases at V and 6 bases at J, with 13 bases between. The length of the CDR3 is 15 residues. The TCR comes from a woman aged 25-40 years with acute COVID-19. Sequencing was carried out using PBMCs or T cells enriched from blood (not recorded which). This chain uses TRBV18 with TRBJ1-6; tentatively, D is TRBD1 (6 bases). CDR3 DNA sequence: TGTGCCAGCTCACGCTATGGACAGCCTAATTCACCCCTCCACTTT. This gives the protein CASSRYGQPNSPLHF.